This T cell receptor (beta chain) originates from a study of Graves' ophthalmopathy and Graves' hyperthyroidism. This clonotype was recorded at least ten times. Amplification of TCR beta CDR3 regions used RNA transcripts. First-round RT-PCR with HTBI primers preceded a second-round multiplex PCR. TCRdb processed the multiplex PCR reads anew with MiXCR; each CDR3 protein has one entry. The sample has over 500,000 distinct CDR3 sequences; 22% are singletons. Germline V lookup: CDR1 LNHDA, CDR2 SQIVND (reference sequence). V was shortened by 4 bases and J by 7 bases, with 10 bases between the two germline ends. The CDR3 contains 12 residues.

This chain connects TRBV19 to TRBJ1-1; D possibly corresponds to TRBD1 (5 bases). The sequencing sample was made of peripheral blood. This sequence originates from a woman under 30 with stable Graves' hyperthyroidism. Some clones in this sample may be carry-over from other donors' samples. CDR3 loop: CASSNDRVEAFF. In nucleotides, the CDR3 is TGTGCCAGTAGTAACGACAGAGTTGAAGCTTTCTTT.